Below are 3 T cell receptor beta chains sequenced from a single sample in a study of cytomegalovirus exposure and HLA in healthy donors. The study ran its PCR with 60 Vbeta and 13 Jbeta primers. The assay was immunoSEQ multiplex PCR, and TCRdb's table has in-frame clones only and misses some. The sample lists around 190,000 clones, roughly four fifths seen once, with 2.5% to 4% in the top ten. The sample comprised PBMCs. Every receptor here comes from a woman younger than 45 in good health and CMV-seropositive.

The chain is built from TRBV11-2 and TRBJ2-4, with TRBD2 identical over 7 bases. This CDR3 has 16 amino acids. Losses at the gene ends were 6 bases for V and 7 bases for J; bases not matched to a gene: 15. Germline loops: CDR1 SGHAT, CDR2 FQNNGV. The CDR3 coding sequence is TGTGCCAGCAGGGCGAGGATTCCTCTAGCGGACAACATTCAGTACTTC. Translated, it gives CASRARIPLADNIQYF.

CDR3 nucleotide sequence: TGTGCCAGCCTTGGGGCTGAGCAGTTCTTC. This codes for CASLGAEQFF. V is TRBV2 and J is TRBJ2-1, with a tentative D call TRBD1 (5 bases). The CDR3 runs to 10 residues. Trimming shortened V by 8 bases and J by 9 bases, and 8 bases separated the two germline ends. Germline-derived CDR1 and CDR2 are SNHLY and FYNNEI.

The J gene is TRBJ2-5, the V gene TRBV27, with D possibly being TRBD2 (5 bases). Between the trimmed V and J ends, which lost 5 bases and 5 bases, there was a span of 12 bases. There are 13 residues in the CDR3. The germline CDR1 and CDR2 sequences are MNHEY and SMNVEV (reference sequence). The CDR3 protein is CASSGMSGETQYF. CDR3 nucleotide sequence: TGTGCCAGCAGTGGGATGTCGGGGGAGACCCAGTACTTC.